This TCR beta chain was found in a study of blood T cell repertoires in COVID-19. Study overall: COVID-19 samples collected from the United States, Italy and Spain covered acute and convalescent phases.

There are 12 residues in the CDR3. The V gene's germline CDR1 is SGHRS and CDR2 YFSETQ. The V gene lost 4 bases and the J gene lost 5 bases, with 8 bases spanning the gap. Profiled with immunoSEQ multiplex PCR; TCRdb holds only in-frame clones, not every one. The table records 250,000 to 300,000 clones, approximately 87% of them present only once. The sequenced sample consisted of peripheral blood. The receptor comes from a woman in her 30s with COVID-19, enrolled during active disease. The chain has TRBV5-1 and TRBJ2-3; weak D call: TRBD1 (6 bases). CDR3 in amino acids: CASSPQGDTQYF. The CDR3 DNA follows: TGCGCCAGCAGCCCACAGGGAGATACGCAGTATTTT.